A single T cell receptor (beta chain) is shown here with its context. Its antigen is as yet unknown. V was cut by 8 bases and J by 4 bases, with 12 bases left in between. This CDR3 has 12 amino acids. CDR1 is GTSNPN, CDR2 SVGIG, per germline (reference sequence). This entry belongs to a study of regulatory T cells in long-lasting Graves disease. Study conclusions and caveats: Newly diagnosed Graves' patients exceeded persistent ones in TCR diversity. Persistent disease favored TRBV28, TRBJ1-2 and TRBJ2-5.

Researchers made TCR beta libraries by using iRepertoire HTBI primers and running Arm-PCR on CDR3 regions. A single record per CDR3 protein comes from TCRdb applying MiXCR to the multiplex PCR reads. The table has fewer than 450,000 distinct CDR3 sequences, more than 20% seen once. Noted time point: persistent/refractory GD, antithyroid drugs over 5 years with positive TRAb. PBMC RNA served as the TCR library source. The rearrangement joins TRBV30 to TRBJ1-3; TRBD1 might be the D (5 bases). The sample consisted of peripheral blood mononuclear cells (PBMCs), taken when the disease was refractory, from a patient treated with antithyroid drugs. The sequence was obtained from a female donor with Graves disease. The chain's CDR3 is CARDAGGNTIYF. The CDR3 DNA reads TGTGCCAGAGACGCAGGGGGAAACACCATATATTTT. Full variable domain (outside the CDR3, taken from reference TRBV30 and TRBJ1-3): SQTIHQWPATLVQPVGSPLSLECTVEGTSNPNLYWYRQAAGRGLQLLFYSVGIGQISSEVPQNLSASRPQDRQFILSSKKLLLSDSGFYLCARDAGGNTIYFGEGSWLTVV.